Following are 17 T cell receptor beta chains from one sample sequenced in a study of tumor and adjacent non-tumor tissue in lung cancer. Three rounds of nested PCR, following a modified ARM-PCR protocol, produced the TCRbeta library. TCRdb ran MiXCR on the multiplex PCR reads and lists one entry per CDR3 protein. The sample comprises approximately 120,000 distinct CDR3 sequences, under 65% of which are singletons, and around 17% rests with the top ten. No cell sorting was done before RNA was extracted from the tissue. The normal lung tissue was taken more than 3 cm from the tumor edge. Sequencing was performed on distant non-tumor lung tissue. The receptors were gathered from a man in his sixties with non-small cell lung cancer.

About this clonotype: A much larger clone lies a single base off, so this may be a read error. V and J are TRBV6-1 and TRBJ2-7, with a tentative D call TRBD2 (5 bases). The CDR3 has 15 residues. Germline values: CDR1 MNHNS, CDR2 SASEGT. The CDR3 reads CPSNPVYGSLYEQYF. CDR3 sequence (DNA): TGTCCCAGCAATCCCGTGTATGGGAGCCTCTACGAGCAGTACTTC.

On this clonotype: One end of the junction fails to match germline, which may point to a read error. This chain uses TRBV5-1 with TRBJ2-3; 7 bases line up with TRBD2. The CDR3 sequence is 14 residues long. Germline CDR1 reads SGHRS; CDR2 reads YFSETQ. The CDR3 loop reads CASSLSTSTDMQYF. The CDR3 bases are TGCGCCAGCAGCTTGTCGACTAGCACAGATATGCAGTATTTT.

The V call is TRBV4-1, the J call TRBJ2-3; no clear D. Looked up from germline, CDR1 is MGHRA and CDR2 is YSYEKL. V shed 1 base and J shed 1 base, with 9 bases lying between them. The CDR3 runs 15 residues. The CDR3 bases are TGCGCCAGCAGCCAAGCTAATGGACGCACAGATACGCAGTATTTT. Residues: CASSQANGRTDTQYF.

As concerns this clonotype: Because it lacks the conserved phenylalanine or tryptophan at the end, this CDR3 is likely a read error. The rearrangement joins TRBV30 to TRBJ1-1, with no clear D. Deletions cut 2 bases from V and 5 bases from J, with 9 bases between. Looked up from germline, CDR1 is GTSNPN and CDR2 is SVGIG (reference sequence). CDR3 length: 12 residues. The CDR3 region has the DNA TGTGCCTGGAGTACCCCTAAGACTGAAGCTTTCCTT. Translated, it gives CAWSTPKTEAFL.

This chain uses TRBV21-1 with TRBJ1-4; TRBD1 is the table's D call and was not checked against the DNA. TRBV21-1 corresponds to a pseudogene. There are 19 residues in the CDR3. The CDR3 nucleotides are TGTGCCAGCAGCAAAGCTGAGACAGTTGGCCTACCAACTAATGAAAAACTGTTTTTT. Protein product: CASSKAETVGLPTNEKLFF.

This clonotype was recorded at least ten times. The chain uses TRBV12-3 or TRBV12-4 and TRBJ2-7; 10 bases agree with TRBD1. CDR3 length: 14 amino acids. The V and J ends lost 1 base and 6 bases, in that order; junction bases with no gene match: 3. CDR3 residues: CASSLGQGASEQYF. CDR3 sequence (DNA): TGTGCCAGCAGTTTAGGACAGGGGGCCAGCGAGCAGTACTTC.

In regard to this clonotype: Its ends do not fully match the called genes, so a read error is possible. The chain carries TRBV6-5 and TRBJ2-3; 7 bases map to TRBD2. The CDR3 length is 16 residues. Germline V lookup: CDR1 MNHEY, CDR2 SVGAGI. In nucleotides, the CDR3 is TGTCCCAGCATGTCTACGGGGGGTTCGAGAACAGATACGCAGTATTTT. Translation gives CPSMSTGGSRTDTQYF.

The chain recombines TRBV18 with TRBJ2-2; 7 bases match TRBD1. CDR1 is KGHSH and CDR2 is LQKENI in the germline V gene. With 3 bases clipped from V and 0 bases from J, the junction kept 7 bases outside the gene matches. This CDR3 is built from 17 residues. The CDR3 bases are TGTGCCAGCTCACCCTTACCCGGGACAGCGAACACCGGGGAGCTGTTTTTT. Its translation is CASSPLPGTANTGELFF.

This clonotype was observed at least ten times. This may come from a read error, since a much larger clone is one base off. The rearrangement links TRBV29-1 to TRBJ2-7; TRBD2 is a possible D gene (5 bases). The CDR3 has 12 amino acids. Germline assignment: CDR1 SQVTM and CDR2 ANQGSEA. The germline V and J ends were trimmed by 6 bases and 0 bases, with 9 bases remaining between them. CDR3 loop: CSVTAGSYEQYF. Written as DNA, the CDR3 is TGCAGCGTGACGGCGGGCTCCTACGAGCAGTACTTC.

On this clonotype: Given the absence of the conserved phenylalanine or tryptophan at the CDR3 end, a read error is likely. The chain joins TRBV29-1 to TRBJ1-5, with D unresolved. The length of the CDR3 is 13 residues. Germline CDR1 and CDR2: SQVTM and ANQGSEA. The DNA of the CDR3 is TGCAGTGTGGCAAACAGTGACAATCAGCCCCAGCATTGT. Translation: CSVANSDNQPQHC.

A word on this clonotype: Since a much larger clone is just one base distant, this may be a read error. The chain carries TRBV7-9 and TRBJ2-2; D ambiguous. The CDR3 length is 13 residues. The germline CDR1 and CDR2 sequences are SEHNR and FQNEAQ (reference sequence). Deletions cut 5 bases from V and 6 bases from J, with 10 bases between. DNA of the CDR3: TGTGCCAGCAGCCCTCAACAGTCCGGGGAGCTGTTTTTT. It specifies CASSPQQSGELFF.

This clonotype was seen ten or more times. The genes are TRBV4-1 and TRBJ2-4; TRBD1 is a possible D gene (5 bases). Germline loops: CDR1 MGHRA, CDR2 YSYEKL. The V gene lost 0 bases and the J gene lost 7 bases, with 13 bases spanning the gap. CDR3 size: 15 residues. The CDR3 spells CASSQDGDSGNIQYF. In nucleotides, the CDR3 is TGCGCCAGCAGCCAAGATGGTGACAGTGGCAACATTCAGTACTTC.

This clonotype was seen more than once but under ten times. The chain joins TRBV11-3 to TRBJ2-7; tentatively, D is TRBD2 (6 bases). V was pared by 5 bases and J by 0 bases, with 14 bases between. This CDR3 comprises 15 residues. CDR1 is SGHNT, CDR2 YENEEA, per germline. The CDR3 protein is CASSPRLGASYEQYF. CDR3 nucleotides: TGTGCCAGCAGCCCCCGACTAGGAGCCTCCTACGAGCAGTACTTC. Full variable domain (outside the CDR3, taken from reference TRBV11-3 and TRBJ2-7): EAGVVQSPRYKIIEKKQPVAFWCNPISGHNTLYWYLQNLGQGPELLIRYENEEAVDDSQLPKDRFSAERLKGVDSTLKIQPAELGDSAVYLCASSPRLGASYEQYFGPGTRLTVT.

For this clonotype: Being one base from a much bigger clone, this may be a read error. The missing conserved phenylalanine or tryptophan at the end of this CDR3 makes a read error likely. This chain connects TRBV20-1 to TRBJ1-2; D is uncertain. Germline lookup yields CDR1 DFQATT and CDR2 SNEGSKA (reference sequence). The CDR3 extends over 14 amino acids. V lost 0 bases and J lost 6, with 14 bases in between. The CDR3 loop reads CSARDPSTRDGYTY. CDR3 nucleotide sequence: TGCAGTGCTAGAGACCCCTCAACTCGGGATGGCTACACCTAC.

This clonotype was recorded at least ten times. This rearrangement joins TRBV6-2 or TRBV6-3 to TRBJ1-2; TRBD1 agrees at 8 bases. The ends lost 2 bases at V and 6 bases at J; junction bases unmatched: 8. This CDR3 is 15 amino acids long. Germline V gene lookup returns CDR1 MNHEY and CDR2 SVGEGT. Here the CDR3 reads CASSYRTGTGDGYTF. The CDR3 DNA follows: TGTGCCAGCAGTTACCGTACCGGGACAGGAGATGGCTACACCTTC.

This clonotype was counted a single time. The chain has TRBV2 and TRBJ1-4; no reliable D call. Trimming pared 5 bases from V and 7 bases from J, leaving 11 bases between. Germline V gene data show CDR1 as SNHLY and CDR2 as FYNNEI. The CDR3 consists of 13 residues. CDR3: CASSRGGVEKLFF. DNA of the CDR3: TGTGCCAGCAGTCGTGGAGGTGTTGAAAAACTGTTTTTT.

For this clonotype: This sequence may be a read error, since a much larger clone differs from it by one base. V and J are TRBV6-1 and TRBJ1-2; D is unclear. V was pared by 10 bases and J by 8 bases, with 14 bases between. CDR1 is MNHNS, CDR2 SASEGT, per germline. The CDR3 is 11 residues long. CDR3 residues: CATWEGSGYTF. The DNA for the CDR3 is TGTGCCACCTGGGAGGGTTCGGGCTACACCTTC.